This T cell receptor beta chain is drawn from a study of cytomegalovirus exposure and HLA in healthy donors. As regards this clone: The antigen is undetermined.

PCR used 60 Vbeta primers and 13 Jbeta primers. Sequencing was performed with immunoSEQ multiplex PCR; in TCRdb, only in-frame clones are kept and a portion is missing. The sample spans 87,000 or so clones; the ten largest clones claim over 15%. Study conclusions and caveats: A later analysis reportedly found that, within productive TCRs, an Asian-associated ancestry cluster had fewer N-insertions than the mean observed across the 666 donors.

The CDR3 totals 15 residues. With 3 bases removed from V and 5 bases from J, the gap between germline ends came to 16 bases. From germline, CDR1 is KGHSH and CDR2 LQKENI. The genes are TRBV18 and TRBJ1-1, with D tentatively TRBD1 (5 bases). Sequenced sample: PBMCs. The sequence came from a man aged 50 to 59 in good health and CMV-seropositive. CDR3 sequence reads: CASSPGRGIGTEAFF. The CDR3, as DNA: TGTGCCAGCTCACCCGGGAGGGGTATCGGTACTGAAGCTTTCTTT.